The subject of this entry is one T cell receptor beta chain. Both 60 Vbeta primers and 13 Jbeta primers went into the PCR. The data were produced by immunoSEQ multiplex PCR, yet TCRdb's version contains in-frame clones alone and is incomplete. The sample shows roughly 130,000 clones, over 60% of them seen only once. The data derive from a study of cytomegalovirus exposure and HLA in healthy donors. Per germline, CDR1 SEHNR and CDR2 FQNEAQ (reference sequence). Trimming left V 1 base short and J 3 bases short, with 14 bases between. The CDR3 sequence is 16 residues long. This rearrangement joins TRBV7-9 to TRBJ2-3; D call uncertain. Sequenced input: PBMCs. The TCR comes from a human donor in good health. DNA of the CDR3: TGTGCCAGCAGCTTAGGAGGCCAGCACATAACAGATACGCAGTATTTT. It is translated as CASSLGGQHITDTQYF.